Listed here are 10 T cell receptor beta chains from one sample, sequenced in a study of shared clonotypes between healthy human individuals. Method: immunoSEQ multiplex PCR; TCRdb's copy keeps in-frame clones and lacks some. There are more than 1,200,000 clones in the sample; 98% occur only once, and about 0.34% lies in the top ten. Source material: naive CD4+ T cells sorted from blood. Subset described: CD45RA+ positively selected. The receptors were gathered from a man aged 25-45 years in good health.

CDR3 in DNA: TGTGCCAGCAGCTTAGGCAGGGAAAGTCAGCCCCAGCATTTT. Translation gives CASSLGRESQPQHF. The chain joins TRBV7-8 to TRBJ1-5, with D possibly TRBD1 on 5 matching bases. The ends were cut back, 1 base at V and 6 bases at J, with 10 bases in the middle. This CDR3 comprises 14 residues. Germline V gene sequence: CDR1 SGHVS, CDR2 FQNEAQ.

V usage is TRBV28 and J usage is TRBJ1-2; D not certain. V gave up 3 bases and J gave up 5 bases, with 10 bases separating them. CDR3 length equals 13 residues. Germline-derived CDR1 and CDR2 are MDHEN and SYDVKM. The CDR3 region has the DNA TGTGCCAGCAGTTTCAGAGGGCCGTATGGCTACACCTTC. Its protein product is CASSFRGPYGYTF.

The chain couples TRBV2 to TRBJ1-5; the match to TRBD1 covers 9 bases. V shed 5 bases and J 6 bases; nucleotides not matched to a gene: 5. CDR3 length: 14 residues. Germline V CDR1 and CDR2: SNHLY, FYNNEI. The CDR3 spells CASSRGQGTQPQHF. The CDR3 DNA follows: TGTGCCAGCAGTAGAGGACAGGGGACTCAGCCCCAGCATTTT.

In DNA form, the CDR3 reads TGTGCCAGCAGCGCCCGGACTAGCGGGTTCTCCTACAATGAGCAGTTCTTC. As protein: CASSARTSGFSYNEQFF. The chain employs TRBV7-9 and TRBJ2-1; 11 bases are shared with TRBD2. Trimming took 5 bases from V and 0 from J; bases not matched to a gene: 6. Germline CDR1 SEHNR, CDR2 FQNEAQ (reference sequence). CDR3 length: 17 amino acids.

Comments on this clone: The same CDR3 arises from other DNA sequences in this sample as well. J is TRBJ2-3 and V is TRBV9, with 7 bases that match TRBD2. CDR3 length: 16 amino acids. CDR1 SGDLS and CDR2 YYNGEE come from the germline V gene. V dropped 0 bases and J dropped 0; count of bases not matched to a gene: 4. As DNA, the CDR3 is TGTGCCAGCAGCGTAGGACCAGCGGGGAGCACAGATACGCAGTATTTT. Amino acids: CASSVGPAGSTDTQYF.

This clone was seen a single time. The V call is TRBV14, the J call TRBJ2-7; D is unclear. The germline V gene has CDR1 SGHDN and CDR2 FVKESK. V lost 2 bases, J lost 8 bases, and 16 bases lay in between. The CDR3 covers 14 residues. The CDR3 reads CASSQPGPSAKQYF. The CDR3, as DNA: TGTGCCAGCAGCCAACCTGGACCAAGCGCGAAGCAGTACTTC.

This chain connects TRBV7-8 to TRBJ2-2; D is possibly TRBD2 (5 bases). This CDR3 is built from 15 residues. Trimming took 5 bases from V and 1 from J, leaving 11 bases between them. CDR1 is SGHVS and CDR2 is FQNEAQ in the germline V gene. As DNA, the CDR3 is TGTGCCAGCAGCATCACCGGGAAGAACACCGGGGAGCTGTTTTTT. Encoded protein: CASSITGKNTGELFF.

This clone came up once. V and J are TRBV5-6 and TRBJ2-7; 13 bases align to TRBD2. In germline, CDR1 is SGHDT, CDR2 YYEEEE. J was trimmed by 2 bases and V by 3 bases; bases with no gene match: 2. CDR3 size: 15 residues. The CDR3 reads CASSWGLAGPYEQYF. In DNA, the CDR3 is TGTGCCAGCAGCTGGGGACTAGCGGGACCCTACGAGCAGTACTTC.

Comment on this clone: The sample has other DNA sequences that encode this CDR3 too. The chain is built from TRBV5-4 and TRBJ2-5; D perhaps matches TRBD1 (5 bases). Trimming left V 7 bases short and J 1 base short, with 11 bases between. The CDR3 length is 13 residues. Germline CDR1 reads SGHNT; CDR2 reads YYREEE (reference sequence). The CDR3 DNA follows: TGTGCCAGCTCAAGGGGTACCCAAGAGACCCAGTACTTC. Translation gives CASSRGTQETQYF.

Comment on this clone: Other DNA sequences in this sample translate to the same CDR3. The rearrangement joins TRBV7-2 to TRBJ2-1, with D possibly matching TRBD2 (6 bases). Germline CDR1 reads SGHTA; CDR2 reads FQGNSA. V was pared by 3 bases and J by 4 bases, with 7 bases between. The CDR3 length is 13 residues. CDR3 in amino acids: CASSLGRYNEQFF. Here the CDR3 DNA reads TGTGCCAGCAGCTTGGGGAGGTACAATGAGCAGTTCTTC. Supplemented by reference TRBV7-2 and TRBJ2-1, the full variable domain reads GAGVSQSPSNKVTEKGKDVELRCDPISGHTALYWYRQSLGQGLEFLIYFQGNSAPDKSGLPSDRFSAERTGGSVSTLTIQRTQQEDSAVYLCASSLGRYNEQFFGPGTRLTVL.